The 7 T cell receptor beta chains below come from one sample, sequenced in a study of PD-L1 blockade in urothelial cancer. Produced via immunoSEQ multiplex PCR; TCRdb's table is partial and in-frame only. The profile covers 41,000 or so clones, with 82% appearing a single time and around 20% taken by the ten largest. The sample consisted of PBMCs, taken around atezolizumab (anti-PD-L1) treatment. These receptors were obtained from a man aged 55-75 years with urothelial cancer.

This clone was counted a few times. The V call is TRBV19, the J call TRBJ1-6, with 7 bases matching TRBD1. Germline V gives CDR1 LNHDA, CDR2 SQIVND (reference sequence). The CDR3 spans 14 residues. Trimming cost V 5 bases and J 10 bases; bases outside gene matches: 8. CDR3 in DNA: TGTGCCAGTAGTTCCGACAGGGTCCGCTCACCCCTCCACTTT. Amino acid sequence: CASSSDRVRSPLHF.

V usage is TRBV13 and J usage is TRBJ2-1, with TRBD1 as a possible D gene (5 bases). The CDR3 has 14 amino acids. CDR1 PRHDT and CDR2 FYEKMQ come from the germline V gene (reference sequence). Trimming cost V 5 bases and J 5 bases, with 13 bases left between them. CDR3 DNA sequence: TGTGCCAGCAGCCCCCAGACAGCGAACAATGAGCAGTTCTTC. It translates to CASSPQTANNEQFF.

This clone was seen a few times. The V call is TRBV6-6, the J call TRBJ2-5; 9 nucleotides align to TRBD2. This CDR3 is 14 amino acids long. The J segment lost 5 bases and the V segment lost 5 bases, leaving 6 bases of the junction unmatched. Germline lookup yields CDR1 MNHNY and CDR2 SVGAGI (reference sequence). CDR3 coding DNA: TGTGCCAGCAGTGGCGGGGGGGCAGGGGAGACCCAGTACTTC. Amino acid sequence: CASSGGGAGETQYF.

The chain has TRBV21-1 and TRBJ2-5; the table calls TRBD1, which could not be checked here. TRBV21-1 is labeled a pseudogene. The CDR3 runs to 11 residues. Here the CDR3 reads CASRGPETQYF. CDR3 in DNA: TGTGCCAGCAGGGGGCCAGAGACCCAGTACTTC.

This chain uses TRBV5-6 with TRBJ1-4, with D perhaps TRBD1 (5 bases). CDR3 length: 15 residues. The V end lost 2 bases, the J end lost 7 bases, and 15 bases lay between the germline ends. Germline V gene sequence: CDR1 SGHDT, CDR2 YYEEEE. This CDR3 reads CASSFTGDGREKLFF. CDR3 bases: TGTGCCAGCAGCTTTACGGGGGATGGTCGTGAAAAACTGTTTTTT. Full variable domain (missing parts from reference TRBV5-6 and TRBJ1-4): DAGVTQSPTHLIKTRGQQVTLRCSPKSGHDTVSWYQQALGQGPQFIFQYYEEEERQRGNFPDRFSGHQFPNYSSELNVNALLLGDSALYLCASSFTGDGREKLFFGSGTQLSVL.

J is TRBJ1-5 and V is TRBV6-1; 7 bases map to TRBD1. This CDR3 contains 15 residues. V lost 6 bases to trimming and J lost 7 bases; unmatched junction nucleotides: 12. The germline V gene has CDR1 MNHNS and CDR2 SASEGT. Here the CDR3 reads CASRGRQGFGQPQHF. The CDR3 nucleotides read TGTGCCAGCAGGGGACGACAGGGTTTTGGCCAGCCCCAGCATTTT.

The rearrangement uses TRBV5-1 and TRBJ1-2; 7 positions match TRBD1. CDR1 and CDR2 from the germline V gene are SGHRS and YFSETQ. The CDR3 length is 16 residues. With 3 bases clipped from V and 7 bases from J, the junction kept 15 bases outside the gene matches. In DNA, the CDR3 is TGCGCCAGCAGCTCTTCACAGGGGTTGGGCTCGAGTGGCTACACCTTC. Encoded protein: CASSSSQGLGSSGYTF.